These 20 T cell receptor beta chains were sequenced from one sample in a study of T-cell reconstitution after alpha-beta-depleted transplantation in children. TCRbeta library construction was performed incorporating unique molecular identifiers. MiXCR, applied by TCRdb to the PCR reads, yields one record per CDR3 protein. The table lists 600,000 to 700,000 distinct CDR3 sequences, roughly 13% of them singletons. The sample here was PBMCs, taken before TCRalphabeta/CD19-depleted stem cell transplant. These receptor sequences come from a girl aged 2-10 years with congenital amegakaryocytic thrombocytopenia, due to receive a stem cell transplant.

The J gene is TRBJ2-1, the V gene TRBV5-1, with a weak D call TRBD1 (6 bases). The CDR3 has 15 residues. V lost 4 bases, J lost 6 bases, and 17 bases lay in between. The germline V gene has CDR1 SGHRS and CDR2 YFSETQ. CDR3 amino acids: CASSIGRGPLNEQFF. The CDR3 nucleotides are TGCGCCAGCAGCATTGGCAGGGGCCCTCTCAATGAGCAGTTCTTC.

This clonotype was seen a few times. V usage is TRBV7-9 and J usage is TRBJ2-1; a weak D match, TRBD2 (5 bases). Trimming took off 11 bases at V and 6 bases at J, with 17 bases between the two ends. CDR1 and CDR2 (germline): SEHNR, FQNEAQ (reference sequence). CDR3 length: 13 amino acids. This CDR3 is CAGSIAAINEQFF. The CDR3 DNA follows: TGTGCCGGGAGCATCGCCGCGATCAATGAGCAGTTCTTC.

A word on this clonotype: The junction and the germline gene differ at one end; a read error may be behind it. The chain couples TRBV29-1 to TRBJ2-7; D is uncertain. CDR1 SQVTM and CDR2 ANQGSEA come from the germline V gene. The CDR3 runs 14 residues. CDR3 protein: CSVSGPGARYEQCF. The DNA of the CDR3 is TGCAGCGTGTCCGGTCCGGGCGCAAGGTACGAGCAGTGCTTC.

This rearrangement joins TRBV2 to TRBJ2-7; D is perhaps TRBD1 or TRBD2 (5 bases each). Between the trimmed V and J ends, which lost 6 bases and 2 bases, there was a span of 17 bases. The V gene's germline CDR1 is SNHLY and CDR2 FYNNEI. The CDR3 has 15 amino acids. CDR3 in amino acids: CASRGPNRTPYEQYF. CDR3 DNA: TGTGCCAGCAGGGGCCCCAACAGGACTCCCTACGAGCAGTACTTC.

This clonotype was seen ten or more times. This chain's CDR3 is CSVFGKPSGALYEQYF. The CDR3 DNA follows: TGCAGCGTTTTTGGGAAACCTAGCGGGGCTCTATACGAGCAGTACTTC. V is TRBV29-1 and J is TRBJ2-7, with 9 bases lining up with TRBD2. Germline V lookup: CDR1 SQVTM, CDR2 ANQGSEA. CDR3 length: 16 residues. J gave up 4 bases and V 5 bases, and 15 bases lay outside the gene matches.

This clonotype occurred many times. This chain connects TRBV11-2 to TRBJ2-1; TRBD2 aligns across 11 bases. Losses at the gene ends were 2 bases for V and 8 bases for J; bases not matched to a gene: 2. The length of the CDR3 is 14 residues. Per germline, CDR1 SGHAT and CDR2 FQNNGV. The DNA for the CDR3 is TGTGCCAGCAGCTTAACTAGCGGGAGTTATGAGCAGTTCTTC. Translating it yields CASSLTSGSYEQFF. The full variable domain, its missing parts supplied by reference TRBV11-2 and TRBJ2-1, is EAGVAQSPRYKIIEKRQSVAFWCNPISGHATLYWYQQILGQGPKLLIQFQNNGVVDDSQLPKDRFSAERLKGVDSTLKIQPAKLEDSAVYLCASSLTSGSYEQFFGPGTRLTVL.

About this clonotype: Given a much more abundant clone one base away, this may be a read error. The genes are TRBV5-8 and TRBJ2-1; 10 bases fit TRBD2. CDR1 is SGHTS and CDR2 is YDEGEE in the germline V gene. The junction had 7 bases not matched to a gene; V was cut back by 0 bases and J by 4 bases. The CDR3 runs 17 residues. This CDR3 is CASSLDWGLANYNEQFF. In DNA, the CDR3 is TGTGCCAGCAGCTTGGACTGGGGACTAGCGAATTACAATGAGCAGTTCTTC. Variable domain in full (rest from reference TRBV5-8 and TRBJ2-1): EAGVTQSPTHLIKTRGQQATLRCSPISGHTSVYWYQQALGLGLQFLLWYDEGEERNRGNFPPRFSGRQFPNYSSELNVNALELEDSALYLCASSLDWGLANYNEQFFGPGTRLTVL.

The sample holds many counts of this clonotype. The V gene is TRBV12-3 or TRBV12-4, the J gene TRBJ1-2; a weak D match, TRBD1 (5 bases). Trimming took off 4 bases at V and 7 bases at J, with 10 bases between the two ends. The length of the CDR3 is 12 residues. CDR3 protein: CASSSREGGYTF. CDR3 sequence (DNA): TGTGCCAGCAGTTCCAGGGAGGGTGGCTACACCTTC.

This clonotype was seen more than once but under ten times. The rearrangement joins TRBV5-5 to TRBJ2-2, with D perhaps given as TRBD1 or TRBD2 (6 bases each). This CDR3 contains 14 residues. The V end was cut by 7 bases, the J end by 3 bases, with 13 bases between. The V gene's germline CDR1 is SGHKS and CDR2 YYEKEE (reference sequence). CDR3 in amino acids: CASGGGSYTGELFF. The CDR3 DNA sequence: TGTGCCAGCGGAGGGGGTAGCTACACCGGGGAGCTGTTTTTT.

Many counts were recorded for this clonotype. The rearrangement joins TRBV20-1 to TRBJ2-1; 10 bases are a match to TRBD2. The V and J ends lost 0 bases and 4 bases, in that order; junction bases with no gene match: 3. This CDR3 is built from 15 residues. Germline assignment: CDR1 DFQATT and CDR2 SNEGSKA (reference sequence). CDR3 sequence (DNA): TGCAGTGCTAGAGAAGGACTAGCGGCGTACAATGAGCAGTTCTTC. Translating it yields CSAREGLAAYNEQFF.

This clonotype was seen ten or more times. The V call is TRBV5-5, the J call TRBJ2-7; D is unresolved. Germline values: CDR1 SGHKS, CDR2 YYEKEE (reference sequence). The CDR3 is made up of 15 amino acids. Trimming left V 1 base short and J 0 bases short, with 11 bases between. The CDR3 loop is CASSLMGHNSYEQYF. For the CDR3, the DNA is TGTGCCAGCAGCTTGATGGGTCACAACTCCTACGAGCAGTACTTC.

This clonotype was observed a handful of times. J is TRBJ1-5 and V is TRBV6-2 or TRBV6-3; D gene uncertain. The CDR3 totals 13 residues. Trimming shortened V by 8 bases and J by 4 bases, and 12 bases separated the two germline ends. Germline V gene lookup returns CDR1 MNHEY and CDR2 SVGEGT. In DNA form, the CDR3 reads TGTGCCAGCGGGATCAACGGGAATCAGCCCCAGCATTTT. It encodes CASGINGNQPQHF.

This clonotype appeared many times. The J gene is TRBJ2-2, the V gene TRBV7-9; D is undetermined. The CDR3 covers 15 residues. V was pared by 5 bases and J by 2 bases, with 12 bases between. CDR1 is SEHNR and CDR2 is FQNEAQ in the germline V gene (reference sequence). The CDR3 DNA sequence: TGTGCCAGCAGCACCGCTTCACCCAACACCGGGGAGCTGTTTTTT. It encodes CASSTASPNTGELFF.

This clonotype was picked up many times. This chain uses TRBV29-1 with TRBJ2-2; the D gene is possibly TRBD2 (5 bases). V lost 7 bases, J lost 0 bases, and 9 bases lay in between. The length of the CDR3 is 13 residues. Germline CDR1 and CDR2: SQVTM and ANQGSEA. CDR3 loop: CSGWTSNTGELFF. CDR3 sequence (DNA): TGCAGCGGGTGGACTTCGAACACCGGGGAGCTGTTTTTT.

This clonotype was recorded many times. The V gene is TRBV20-1, the J gene TRBJ2-3; D remains unclear. Germline assignment: CDR1 DFQATT and CDR2 SNEGSKA (reference sequence). Trimming left V 5 bases short and J 5 bases short, with 14 bases between. CDR3 length: 13 residues. The CDR3 loop is CSAQSTIQDTQYF. The CDR3, as DNA: TGCAGTGCTCAAAGCACTATACAAGATACGCAGTATTTT.

The J gene is TRBJ1-2, the V gene TRBV20-1; no firm D call. V shed 6 bases and J shed 4 bases, with 18 bases lying between them. CDR3 size: 14 residues. Germline CDR1 is DFQATT and CDR2 is SNEGSKA (reference sequence). The DNA for the CDR3 is TGCAGTGCCCCTACCACTTCAAGCAGCTATGGCTACACCTTC. Residues: CSAPTTSSSYGYTF.

This clonotype has only a few counts. The V gene is TRBV12-3 or TRBV12-4, the J gene TRBJ1-1; possible D gene TRBD1, 5 bases. The CDR3 consists of 11 residues. Trimming pared 8 bases from V and 7 bases from J, leaving 11 bases between. The CDR3 nucleotides read TGTGCCAGCCTGTGGGGGGATGAAGCTTTCTTT. Translation gives CASLWGDEAFF.

Many counts were recorded for this clonotype. V usage is TRBV20-1 and J usage is TRBJ2-2; D unclear. The CDR3 runs to 11 residues. Germline CDR1 and CDR2: DFQATT and SNEGSKA (reference sequence). Trimming took 7 bases from V and 4 from J, leaving 7 bases between them. The CDR3 bases are TGCAGTGAGGCGGTCACCGGGGAGCTGTTTTTT. It specifies CSEAVTGELFF.

This clonotype was recorded many times. J is TRBJ2-7 and V is TRBV15, with no clear D. V was pared by 6 bases and J by 5 bases, with 8 bases between. Germline CDR1 and CDR2: LNHNV and YYDKDF (reference sequence). The CDR3 covers 11 residues. The CDR3 reads CATSSYNEQYF. DNA for the CDR3: TGTGCCACCAGTTCCTATAACGAGCAGTACTTC.

The sample holds many counts of this clonotype. The chain has TRBV5-1 and TRBJ2-1, with 11 bases that match TRBD2. V was clipped by 5 bases and J by 3 bases; unmatched bases: 4. Germline CDR1 and CDR2: SGHRS and YFSETQ. The CDR3 sequence is 15 residues long. DNA for the CDR3: TGCGCCAGCAGGTTTACTAGCGGGAGCTACAATGAGCAGTTCTTC. Protein sequence: CASRFTSGSYNEQFF. Variable domain in full (rest from reference TRBV5-1 and TRBJ2-1): KAGVTQTPRYLIKTRGQQVTLSCSPISGHRSVSWYQQTPGQGLQFLFEYFSETQRNKGNFPGRFSGRQFSNSRSEMNVSTLELGDSALYLCASRFTSGSYNEQFFGPGTRLTVL.